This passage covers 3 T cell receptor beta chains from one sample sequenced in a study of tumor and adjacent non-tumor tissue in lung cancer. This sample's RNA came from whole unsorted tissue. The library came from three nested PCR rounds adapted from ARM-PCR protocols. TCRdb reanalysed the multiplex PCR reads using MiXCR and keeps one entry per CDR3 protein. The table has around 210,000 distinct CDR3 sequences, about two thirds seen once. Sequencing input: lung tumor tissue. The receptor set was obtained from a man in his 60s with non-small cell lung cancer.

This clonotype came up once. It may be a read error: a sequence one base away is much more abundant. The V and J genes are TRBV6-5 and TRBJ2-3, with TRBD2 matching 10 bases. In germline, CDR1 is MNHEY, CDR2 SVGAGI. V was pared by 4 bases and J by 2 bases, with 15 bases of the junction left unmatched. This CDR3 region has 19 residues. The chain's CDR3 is CASSCLLGLAKLPTDTQYF. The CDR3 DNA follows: TGTGCCAGCAGTTGCCTATTGGGACTAGCGAAACTTCCCACAGATACGCAGTATTTT.

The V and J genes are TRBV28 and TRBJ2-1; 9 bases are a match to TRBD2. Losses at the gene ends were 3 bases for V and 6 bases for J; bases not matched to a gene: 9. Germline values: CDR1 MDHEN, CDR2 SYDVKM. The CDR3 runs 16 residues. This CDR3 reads CASSFAGTSWGNEQFF. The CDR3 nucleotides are TGTGCCAGCAGTTTCGCCGGGACTAGCTGGGGCAATGAGCAGTTCTTC.

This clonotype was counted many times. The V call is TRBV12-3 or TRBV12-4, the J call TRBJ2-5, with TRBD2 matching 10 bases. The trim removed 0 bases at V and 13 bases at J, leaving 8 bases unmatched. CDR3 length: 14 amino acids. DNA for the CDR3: TGTGCCAGCAGTTTAGCAATTACTAGCGGGGCCGTGTACTTC. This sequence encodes CASSLAITSGAVYF.